This TCR beta chain is drawn from a study of shared clonotypes between healthy human individuals. On this clone itself: Its antigen is not known.

Replicate PCRs from sorted subsets contained roughly 200 ng DNA, which is around 30,000 T cell genomes. As originally analysed: As immunoSEQ supplied junction-only sequences (without quality scores), filtering differed. The protocol was immunoSEQ multiplex PCR, while the TCRdb copy is restricted to in-frame clones and leaves out a portion. D and trimming were read from the DNA, whereas the V and J calls and clone size are those reported in that table. There are 550,000 to 750,000 clones in the sample; about 90% occur only once, and approximately 25% lies in the top ten. General study results and limits: For sorted subsets, rarefaction showed incomplete sequencing despite large depth.

Naive CD8 populations comprised CD45RO-negative cells positively selected for CCR7, excluding terminally differentiated effector memory CD45RA+ cells. Per germline, CDR1 SEHNR and CDR2 FQNEAQ (reference sequence). The ends were cut back, 5 bases at V and 3 bases at J, with 11 bases in the middle. The CDR3 contains 13 residues. This clonotype was sampled from a man aged 30-40 years in good health. Sequences were obtained from naive CD8+ T cells sorted from blood. This sequence joins TRBV7-9 and TRBJ2-7; tentative D call: TRBD1 (5 bases). DNA of the CDR3: TGTGCCAGCAGCAGGGTGGGGCGCTACGAGCAGTACTTC. Translation: CASSRVGRYEQYF.